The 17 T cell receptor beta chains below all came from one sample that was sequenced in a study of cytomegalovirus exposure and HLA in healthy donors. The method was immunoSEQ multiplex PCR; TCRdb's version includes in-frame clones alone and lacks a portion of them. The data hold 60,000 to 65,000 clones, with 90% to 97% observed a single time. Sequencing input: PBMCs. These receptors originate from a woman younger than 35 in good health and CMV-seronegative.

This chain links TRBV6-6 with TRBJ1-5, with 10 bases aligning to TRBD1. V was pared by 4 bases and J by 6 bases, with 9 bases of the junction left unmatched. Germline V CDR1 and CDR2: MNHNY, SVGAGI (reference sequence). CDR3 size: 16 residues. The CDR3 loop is CASSWGTGEVGQPQHF. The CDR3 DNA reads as TGTGCCAGCAGTTGGGGGACAGGGGAGGTGGGTCAGCCCCAGCATTTT.

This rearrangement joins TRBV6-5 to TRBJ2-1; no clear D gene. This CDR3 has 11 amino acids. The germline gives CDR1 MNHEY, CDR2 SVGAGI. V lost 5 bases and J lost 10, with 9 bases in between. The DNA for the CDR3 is TGTGCCAGCAGTGGGCACTGGGAGCAGTTCTTC. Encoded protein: CASSGHWEQFF.

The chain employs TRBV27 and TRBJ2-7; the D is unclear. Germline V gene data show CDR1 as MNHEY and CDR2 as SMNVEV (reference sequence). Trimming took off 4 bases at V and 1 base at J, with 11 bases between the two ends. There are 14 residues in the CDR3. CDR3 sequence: CASSWARRSYEQYF. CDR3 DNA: TGTGCCAGCAGTTGGGCCAGGCGATCCTACGAGCAGTACTTC.

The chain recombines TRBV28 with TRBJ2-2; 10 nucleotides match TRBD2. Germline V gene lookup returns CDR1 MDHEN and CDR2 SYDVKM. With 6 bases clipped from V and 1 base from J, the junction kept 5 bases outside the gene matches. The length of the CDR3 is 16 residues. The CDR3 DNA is TGTGCCAGCAGCCCCGGACTAGCGGTGAACACCGGGGAGCTGTTTTTT. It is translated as CASSPGLAVNTGELFF.

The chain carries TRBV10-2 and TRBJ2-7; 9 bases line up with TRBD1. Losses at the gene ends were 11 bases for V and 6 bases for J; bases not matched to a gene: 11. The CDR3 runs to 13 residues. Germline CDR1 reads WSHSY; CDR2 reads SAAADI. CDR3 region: CARTGARSSEQYF. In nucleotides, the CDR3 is TGCGCCCGGACAGGGGCTAGAAGTAGCGAGCAGTACTTC.

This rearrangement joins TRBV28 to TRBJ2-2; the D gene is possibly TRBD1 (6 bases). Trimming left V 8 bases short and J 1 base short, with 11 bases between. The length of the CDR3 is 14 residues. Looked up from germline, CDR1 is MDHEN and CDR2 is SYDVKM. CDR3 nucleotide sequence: TGTGCCAGCGGGGAACAGGGGAACACCGGGGAGCTGTTTTTT. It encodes CASGEQGNTGELFF.

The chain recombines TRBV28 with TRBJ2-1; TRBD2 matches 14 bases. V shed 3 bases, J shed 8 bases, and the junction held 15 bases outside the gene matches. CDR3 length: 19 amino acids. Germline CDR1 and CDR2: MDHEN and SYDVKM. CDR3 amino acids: CASSLSGLGTSGSPDEQFF. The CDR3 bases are TGTGCCAGCAGTTTGTCCGGGCTAGGGACTAGCGGGAGTCCGGATGAGCAGTTCTTC. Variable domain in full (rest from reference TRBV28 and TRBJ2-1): DVKVTQSSRYLVKRTGEKVFLECVQDMDHENMFWYRQDPGLGLRLIYFSYDVKMKEKGDIPEGYSVSREKKERFSLILESASTNQTSMYLCASSLSGLGTSGSPDEQFFGPGTRLTVL.

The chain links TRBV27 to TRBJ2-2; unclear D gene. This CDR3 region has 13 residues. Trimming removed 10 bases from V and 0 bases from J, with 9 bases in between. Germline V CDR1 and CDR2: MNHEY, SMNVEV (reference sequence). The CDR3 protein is CATKTPNTGELFF. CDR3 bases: TGTGCCACCAAGACACCGAACACCGGGGAGCTGTTTTTT.

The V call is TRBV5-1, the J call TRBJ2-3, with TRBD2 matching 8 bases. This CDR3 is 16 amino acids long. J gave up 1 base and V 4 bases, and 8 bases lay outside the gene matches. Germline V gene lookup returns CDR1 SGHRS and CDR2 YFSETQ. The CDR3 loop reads CASSQPGTRGTDTQYF. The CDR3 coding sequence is TGCGCCAGCAGCCAACCCGGGACTAGAGGCACAGATACGCAGTATTTT.

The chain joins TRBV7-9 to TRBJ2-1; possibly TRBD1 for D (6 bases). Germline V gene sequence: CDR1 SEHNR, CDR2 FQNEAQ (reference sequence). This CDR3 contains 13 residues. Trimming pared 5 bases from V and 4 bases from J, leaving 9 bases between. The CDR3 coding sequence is TGTGCCAGCAGCCAAGGACAGTACAATGAGCAGTTCTTC. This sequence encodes CASSQGQYNEQFF.

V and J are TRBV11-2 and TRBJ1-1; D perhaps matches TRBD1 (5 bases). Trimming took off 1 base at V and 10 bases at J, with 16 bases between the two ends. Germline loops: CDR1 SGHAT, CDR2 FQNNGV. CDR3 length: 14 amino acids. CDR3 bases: TGTGCCAGCAGCTTAGCCCCACTACTCGGGGGAGCTTTCTTT. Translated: CASSLAPLLGGAFF.

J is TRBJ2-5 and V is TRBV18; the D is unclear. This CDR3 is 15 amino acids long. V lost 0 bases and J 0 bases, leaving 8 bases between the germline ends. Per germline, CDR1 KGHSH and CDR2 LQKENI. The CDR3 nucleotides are TGTGCCAGCTCACCACCGTGGGCGTACCAAGAGACCCAGTACTTC. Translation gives CASSPPWAYQETQYF.

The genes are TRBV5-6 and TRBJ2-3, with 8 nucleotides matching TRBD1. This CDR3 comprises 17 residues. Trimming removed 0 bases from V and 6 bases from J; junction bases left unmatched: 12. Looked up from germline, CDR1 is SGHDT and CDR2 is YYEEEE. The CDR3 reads CASSLGGQGAPYDTQYF. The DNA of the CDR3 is TGTGCCAGCAGCTTGGGCGGCCAGGGGGCACCATATGATACGCAGTATTTT. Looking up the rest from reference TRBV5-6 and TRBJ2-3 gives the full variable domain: DAGVTQSPTHLIKTRGQQVTLRCSPKSGHDTVSWYQQALGQGPQFIFQYYEEEERQRGNFPDRFSGHQFPNYSSELNVNALLLGDSALYLCASSLGGQGAPYDTQYFGPGTRLTVL.

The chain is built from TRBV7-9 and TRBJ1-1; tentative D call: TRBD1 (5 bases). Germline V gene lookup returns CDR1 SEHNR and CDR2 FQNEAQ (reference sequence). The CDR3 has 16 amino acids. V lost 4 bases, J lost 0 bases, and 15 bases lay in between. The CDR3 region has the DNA TGTGCCAGCAGCTCGCCGACAGATAACATGAACACTGAAGCTTTCTTT. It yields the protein CASSSPTDNMNTEAFF.

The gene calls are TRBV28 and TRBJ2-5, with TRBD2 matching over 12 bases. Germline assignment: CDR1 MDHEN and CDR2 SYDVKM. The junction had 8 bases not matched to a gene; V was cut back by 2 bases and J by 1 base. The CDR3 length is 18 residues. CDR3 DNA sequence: TGTGCCAGCAGTTTACGTCTAGCGGGGGGGCCCGCCCAAGAGACCCAGTACTTC. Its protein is CASSLRLAGGPAQETQYF.

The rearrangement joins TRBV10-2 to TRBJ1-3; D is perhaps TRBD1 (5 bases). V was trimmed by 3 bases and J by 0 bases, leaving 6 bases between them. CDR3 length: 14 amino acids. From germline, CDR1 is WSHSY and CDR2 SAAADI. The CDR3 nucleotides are TGCGCCAGCAGTGACAGGGTCTCTGGAAACACCATATATTTT. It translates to CASSDRVSGNTIYF.

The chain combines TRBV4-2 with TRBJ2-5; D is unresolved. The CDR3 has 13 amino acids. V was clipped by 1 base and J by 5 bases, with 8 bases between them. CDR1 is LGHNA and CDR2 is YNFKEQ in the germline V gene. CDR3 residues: CASSQGILETQYF. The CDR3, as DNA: TGTGCCAGCAGCCAAGGTATTTTGGAGACCCAGTACTTC.